The 30 T cell receptor beta chains presented below share a single source sample, sequenced in a study of blood T cell repertoires in COVID-19 (dated by TCRdb to 2018 to 2020). The library was made by the immunoSEQ multiplex PCR assay. Drawn from immuneACCESS, this table holds only the in-frame rearrangements with V and J called that TCRdb kept. Clones are partly lost; checked studies trace under half to an unresolved V gene and leave the rest unexplained. Within this sample are a few hundred thousand clones, with around 83% of them counted one time only. About 9% of the sample is taken by the ten largest. Sequenced sample: peripheral blood. The receptors here all came from a man older than 75 with acute or convalescent COVID-19.

The chain links TRBV7-8 to TRBJ1-6; D gene unclear. V lost 2 bases and J 7 bases, leaving 6 bases between the germline ends. The CDR3 runs to 13 residues. Germline V gene lookup returns CDR1 SGHVS and CDR2 FQNEAQ. The CDR3 DNA is TGTGCCAGCAGCTTATCGAGGAATTCACCCCTCCACTTT. It is translated as CASSLSRNSPLHF. Full variable domain (remainder filled in from reference TRBV7-8 and TRBJ1-6): GAGVSQSPRYKVAKRGQDVALRCDPISGHVSLFWYQQALGQGPEFLTYFQNEAQLDKSGLPSDRFFAERPEGSVSTLKIQRTQQEDSAVYLCASSLSRNSPLHFGNGTRLTVT.

The gene calls are TRBV5-1 and TRBJ1-1, with D possibly TRBD1 on 5 matching bases. V lost 0 bases, J lost 6 bases, and 9 bases lay in between. Germline V lookup: CDR1 SGHRS, CDR2 YFSETQ. The CDR3 is 13 residues long. CDR3 sequence: CASSLEQGSEAFF. In nucleotides, the CDR3 is TGCGCCAGCAGCTTGGAGCAGGGCTCTGAAGCTTTCTTT.

J is TRBJ2-1 and V is TRBV4-1, with 7 bases aligning to TRBD2. The CDR3 runs to 15 residues. V gave up 0 bases and J gave up 7 bases; unmatched junction bases: 6. Germline CDR1 and CDR2: MGHRA and YSYEKL. The CDR3: CASSQDFLGGNEQFF. The CDR3 nucleotides are TGCGCCAGCAGCCAAGATTTCCTCGGGGGGAATGAGCAGTTCTTC.

This clone was counted only a few times. The CDR3 loop is CASSLRQGANEKLFF. CDR3 nucleotides: TGCGCCAGCAGCTTGCGACAGGGAGCGAATGAAAAACTGTTTTTT. This chain links TRBV5-1 with TRBJ1-4; 7 bases are a match to TRBD1. The CDR3 has 15 amino acids. Germline V CDR1 and CDR2: SGHRS, YFSETQ. J was trimmed by 5 bases and V by 1 base; bases with no gene match: 5.

This chain connects TRBV6-5 to TRBJ2-2; unclear D gene. The CDR3 contains 15 residues. V lost 7 bases, J lost 6 bases, and 18 bases lay in between. In germline, CDR1 is MNHEY, CDR2 SVGAGI. The CDR3 DNA follows: TGTGCCAGCAAGCAAGAGGCTAACGGTGCCGGGGAGCTGTTTTTT. It translates to CASKQEANGAGELFF.

The V and J genes are TRBV19 and TRBJ1-6, with TRBD1 identical over 9 bases. The CDR3 has 17 amino acids. After removal of 0 bases from V and 7 bases from J, the junction contained 7 bases not matched to a gene. Germline V gene lookup returns CDR1 LNHDA and CDR2 SQIVND (reference sequence). CDR3 DNA sequence: TGTGCCAGTAGTATAGATTCCGGGACAGGGACGAATTCACCCCTCCACTTT. It yields the protein CASSIDSGTGTNSPLHF.

This clone was seen only a few times. The chain is built from TRBV12-5 and TRBJ2-1, with 10 positions matching TRBD2. This CDR3 has 16 residues. The germline V gene has CDR1 LGHNT and CDR2 FRNRAP. V trimming: 3 bases; J trimming: 5 bases; junction bases outside the gene matches: 7. The CDR3, as DNA: TGTGCTAGTGGTTTCTATGGGACTAGCGTTCACAATGAGCAGTTCTTC. This codes for CASGFYGTSVHNEQFF.

This sequence joins TRBV9 and TRBJ2-7; maybe TRBD1 (5 bases). The CDR3 has 15 residues. Germline V gene sequence: CDR1 SGDLS, CDR2 YYNGEE. The V end lost 1 base, the J end lost 3 bases, and 14 bases lay between the germline ends. CDR3 loop: CASSVRSGPSYEQYF. DNA of the CDR3: TGTGCCAGCAGCGTAAGATCAGGGCCTAGCTACGAGCAGTACTTC.

The chain is built from TRBV24-1 and TRBJ1-1, with 7 nucleotides matching TRBD1. After removal of 5 bases from V and 4 bases from J, the junction contained 3 bases not matched to a gene. Germline loops: CDR1 KGHDR, CDR2 SFDVKD. The CDR3 is 13 amino acids. In DNA form, the CDR3 reads TGTGCCACCAGTGCCTCAGGGGGCACTGAAGCTTTCTTT. Protein sequence: CATSASGGTEAFF.

The V and J genes are TRBV19 and TRBJ1-2, with 7 bases that match TRBD1. Germline-derived CDR1 and CDR2 are LNHDA and SQIVND (reference sequence). This CDR3 has 15 residues. V was pared by 4 bases and J by 4 bases, with 9 bases of the junction left unmatched. CDR3 sequence: CASSTGTARIYGYTF. The CDR3, as DNA: TGTGCCAGTAGTACCGGGACAGCGCGAATCTATGGCTACACCTTC.

In its sample, this clone was seen a few times. The chain has TRBV7-8 and TRBJ1-2, with a tentative D call TRBD1 (6 bases). In germline, CDR1 is SGHVS, CDR2 FQNEAQ. The CDR3 is 14 residues long. V was pared by 2 bases and J by 2 bases, with 9 bases between. The chain's CDR3 is CASSLIGQNYGYTF. The CDR3, as DNA: TGTGCCAGCAGCTTAATTGGACAGAACTATGGCTACACCTTC. The full variable domain, with the rest looked up from reference TRBV7-8 and TRBJ1-2, is GAGVSQSPRYKVAKRGQDVALRCDPISGHVSLFWYQQALGQGPEFLTYFQNEAQLDKSGLPSDRFFAERPEGSVSTLKIQRTQQEDSAVYLCASSLIGQNYGYTFGSGTRLTVV.

This clone was observed a single time. CDR3 region: CASSLFRTGSEQYF. For the CDR3, the DNA is TGTGCCAGCAGTTTGTTCAGGACAGGGAGCGAGCAGTACTTC. The J gene is TRBJ2-7, the V gene TRBV28; 8 bases fit TRBD1. This CDR3 is 14 amino acids long. In germline, CDR1 is MDHEN, CDR2 SYDVKM. J gave up 6 bases and V 3 bases, and 7 bases lay outside the gene matches.

The chain combines TRBV7-2 with TRBJ1-5; 9 bases line up with TRBD1. Losses at the gene ends were 5 bases for V and 1 base for J; bases not matched to a gene: 3. CDR1 SGHTA and CDR2 FQGNSA come from the germline V gene. The CDR3 length is 15 residues. DNA of the CDR3: TGTGCCAGCAGCCTTGGACAGGGGAGCAATCAGCCCCAGCATTTT. Protein: CASSLGQGSNQPQHF.

The rearrangement joins TRBV19 to TRBJ2-2, with 7 bases that match TRBD1. The CDR3 has 15 residues. The ends lost 2 bases at V and 6 bases at J; junction bases unmatched: 6. Germline V gives CDR1 LNHDA, CDR2 SQIVND (reference sequence). In nucleotides, the CDR3 is TGTGCCAGTAGTATACGCACAGGGGCACCCGGGGAGCTGTTTTTT. Encoded protein: CASSIRTGAPGELFF.

This chain connects TRBV6-5 to TRBJ1-6, with 10 bases lining up with TRBD1. Germline-derived CDR1 and CDR2 are MNHEY and SVGAGI. J lost 7 bases, V lost 2 bases, and 2 bases had no gene match. The CDR3 extends over 15 amino acids. The CDR3 nucleotides read TGTGCCAGCAGTTACATGGACAGGGGGAATTCACCCCTCCACTTT. It specifies CASSYMDRGNSPLHF.

The chain employs TRBV5-1 and TRBJ2-2, with 13 bases fitting TRBD2. With V trimmed by 5 bases and J by 2 bases, 9 bases remained unmatched. The CDR3 totals 18 residues. Looked up from germline, CDR1 is SGHRS and CDR2 is YFSETQ. DNA of the CDR3: TGCGCCAGCAGGGGGGCGACTAGCGGGAGGACCAACACCGGGGAGCTGTTTTTT. It is translated as CASRGATSGRTNTGELFF.

J is TRBJ2-1 and V is TRBV12-3 or TRBV12-4, with D tentatively TRBD1 (6 bases). This CDR3 region has 11 residues. Trimming shortened V by 8 bases and J by 7 bases, and 9 bases separated the two germline ends. In nucleotides, the CDR3 is TGTGCCAGCCTTAGGGGGAATGAGCAGTTCTTC. Residues: CASLRGNEQFF.

To note about this clone: At the DNA level, this CDR3 is encoded by other sequences in the same sample as well. The chain links TRBV7-3 to TRBJ2-2, with 7 bases fitting TRBD1. The CDR3 extends over 14 amino acids. After removal of 5 bases from V and 4 bases from J, the junction contained 4 bases not matched to a gene. Germline values: CDR1 SGHTA, CDR2 FQGTGA. This CDR3 is CASSDRVGTGELFF. CDR3 nucleotides: TGTGCCAGCAGCGACAGGGTTGGCACCGGGGAGCTGTTTTTT.

The gene calls are TRBV27 and TRBJ2-7, with D perhaps matching TRBD1 (7 bases). V was shortened by 5 bases and J by 5 bases, with 19 bases between the two germline ends. Germline-derived CDR1 and CDR2 are MNHEY and SMNVEV (reference sequence). This CDR3 has 15 amino acids. The CDR3 here is CASSPHPTGRNEQYF. The DNA of the CDR3 is TGTGCCAGCAGTCCTCACCCGACAGGGAGGAACGAGCAGTACTTC.

The chain has TRBV2 and TRBJ1-4; no reliable D call. The CDR3 length is 14 residues. Trimming pared 8 bases from V and 0 bases from J, leaving 10 bases between. Germline-derived CDR1 and CDR2 are SNHLY and FYNNEI. CDR3 coding DNA: TGTGCCAGCCTCGACTCAGCAACTAATGAAAAACTGTTTTTT. Its translation is CASLDSATNEKLFF.

The V call is TRBV7-9, the J call TRBJ1-3; perhaps TRBD1 as D (5 bases). The CDR3 runs 17 residues. CDR1 SEHNR and CDR2 FQNEAQ come from the germline V gene (reference sequence). Trimming took 0 bases from V and 0 from J, leaving 12 bases between them. The CDR3 loop reads CASSLAGRLGSGNTIYF. The CDR3 DNA reads TGTGCCAGCAGCTTAGCGGGGCGCCTGGGCTCTGGAAACACCATATATTTT.

The rearrangement uses TRBV2 and TRBJ1-5, with 7 bases lining up with TRBD1. V trimming: 7 bases; J trimming: 5 bases; junction bases outside the gene matches: 5. Germline CDR1 reads SNHLY; CDR2 reads FYNNEI. The length of the CDR3 is 13 residues. CDR3 in DNA: TGTGCCAGCAAGGAGGGGGCCTATCAGCCCCAGCATTTT. Amino acids: CASKEGAYQPQHF.

The chain employs TRBV5-4 and TRBJ2-2, with TRBD1 as a possible D gene (5 bases). The CDR3 consists of 13 residues. Per germline, CDR1 SGHNT and CDR2 YYREEE (reference sequence). With 5 bases removed from V and 7 bases from J, the gap between germline ends came to 12 bases. CDR3 protein: CASRRQLVGELFF. The CDR3 nucleotides read TGTGCCAGCAGGCGACAGCTCGTCGGGGAGCTGTTTTTT. Full variable domain (outside the CDR3, taken from reference TRBV5-4 and TRBJ2-2): ETGVTQSPTHLIKTRGQQVTLRCSSQSGHNTVSWYQQALGQGPQFIFQYYREEENGRGNFPPRFSGLQFPNYSSELNVNALELDDSALYLCASRRQLVGELFFGEGSRLTVL.

The chain carries TRBV6-5 and TRBJ2-6, with TRBD1 as a possible D gene (5 bases). The CDR3 runs 15 residues. The V and J ends lost 6 bases and 0 bases respectively, with 9 bases between them. The germline V gene has CDR1 MNHEY and CDR2 SVGAGI. DNA of the CDR3: TGTGCCAGCAGCACAGACAGCTCTGGGGCCAACGTCCTGACTTTC. Translation gives CASSTDSSGANVLTF.

This clone showed up just a few times. The chain employs TRBV30 and TRBJ1-2; 8 bases map to TRBD1. Germline V CDR1 and CDR2: GTSNPN, SVGIG (reference sequence). J gave up 8 bases and V 3 bases, and 17 bases lay outside the gene matches. This CDR3 is 16 amino acids long. Here the CDR3 reads CAWRAEGQGGFRGYTF. CDR3 DNA: TGTGCCTGGAGAGCGGAAGGACAGGGAGGATTCAGGGGCTACACCTTC.

The chain employs TRBV2 and TRBJ1-4; D gene uncertain. The CDR3 loop spans 14 amino acids. The ends were cut back, 8 bases at V and 0 bases at J, with 10 bases in the middle. The germline CDR1 and CDR2 sequences are SNHLY and FYNNEI. For the CDR3, the DNA is TGTGCCAGCGTTTGGGGAGCAACTAATGAAAAACTGTTTTTT. This translates into CASVWGATNEKLFF.

The chain has TRBV6-1 and TRBJ2-7; D gene unclear. Germline CDR1 is MNHNS and CDR2 is SASEGT. The CDR3 contains 15 residues. V shed 3 bases and J shed 2 bases, with 14 bases lying between them. CDR3 residues: CASSDDHGGPYEQYF. CDR3 nucleotides: TGTGCCAGCAGTGACGATCACGGTGGTCCCTACGAGCAGTACTTC.

The CDR3 bases are TGTGCCAGCAGCGTAACTTGGGGGGGGACCGGGGAGCTGTTTTTT. As protein: CASSVTWGGTGELFF. The chain carries TRBV9 and TRBJ2-2; 7 bases are shared with TRBD2. Germline loops: CDR1 SGDLS, CDR2 YYNGEE. The J segment lost 5 bases and the V segment lost 1 base, leaving 5 bases of the junction unmatched. The CDR3 runs to 15 residues.

The rearrangement links TRBV30 to TRBJ1-6, with 9 bases identical to TRBD1. From germline, CDR1 is GTSNPN and CDR2 SVGIG (reference sequence). With 3 bases clipped from V and 7 bases from J, the junction kept 7 bases outside the gene matches. The CDR3 loop spans 15 amino acids. Here the CDR3 reads CAWREQGARNSPLHF. CDR3 nucleotide sequence: TGTGCCTGGAGGGAACAGGGGGCACGGAATTCACCCCTCCACTTT.

The V gene is TRBV4-2, the J gene TRBJ2-1; no firm D call. The CDR3 covers 14 residues. Trimming cost V 2 bases and J 14 bases, with 19 bases left between them. Germline values: CDR1 LGHNA, CDR2 YNFKEQ. The DNA for the CDR3 is TGTGCCAGCAGCCAATCTCGCCGCAGGCAGTGGAAGTTCTTC. Its protein is CASSQSRRRQWKFF.